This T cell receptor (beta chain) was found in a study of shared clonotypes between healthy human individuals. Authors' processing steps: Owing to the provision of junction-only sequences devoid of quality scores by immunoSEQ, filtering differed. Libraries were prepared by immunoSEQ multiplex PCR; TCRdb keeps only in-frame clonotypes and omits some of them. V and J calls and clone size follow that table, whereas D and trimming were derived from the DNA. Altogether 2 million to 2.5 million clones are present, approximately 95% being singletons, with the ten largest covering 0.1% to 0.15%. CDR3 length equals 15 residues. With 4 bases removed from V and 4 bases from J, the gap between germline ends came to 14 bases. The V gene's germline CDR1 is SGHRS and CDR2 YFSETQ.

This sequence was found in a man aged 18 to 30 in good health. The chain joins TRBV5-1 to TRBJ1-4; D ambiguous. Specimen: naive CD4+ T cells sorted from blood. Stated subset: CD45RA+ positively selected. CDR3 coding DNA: TGCGCCAGCAGCGCGGGCGAAGGTGTTAATGAAAAACTGTTTTTT. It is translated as CASSAGEGVNEKLFF.